The clone carrying this T cell receptor (beta chain) showed up many times. The target antigen is unknown. TCRdb used MiXCR to reprocess the 5' RACE reads, holding one entry per CDR3 protein. This sample carries some 700,000 distinct CDR3 sequences, under 20% of them seen once, and the ten largest clones take around 19%. These data belong to a study of CD8 T cells in ankylosing spondylitis. Study-level points and caveats: Reactive arthritis synovial fluid and blood previously showed some of these motif variants. Apparently characteristic of ankylosing spondylitis blood was a TCR beta motif (under ten highly homologous variants). Reports say disease-linked clones showed up significantly more in matched ankylosing spondylitis synovial fluid.

The CDR3 totals 15 residues. With V trimmed by 6 bases and J by 3 bases, 9 bases remained unmatched. The germline gives CDR1 ENHRY, CDR2 SYGVKD. The rearrangement links TRBV10-3 to TRBJ2-3; 7 nucleotides align to TRBD2. This TCR was sampled from a male donor with ankylosing spondylitis. Specimen: blood, either unsorted or a sorted T cell fraction (not recorded which). The CDR3 loop is CAISTTSLATDTQYF. The CDR3 DNA is TGTGCCATCAGCACCACCTCACTAGCGACAGATACGCAGTATTTT.